The sequence of this T cell receptor (beta chain) was determined in a study of cytomegalovirus exposure and HLA in healthy donors. Study-wide findings and caveats: In a later analysis, first-cohort TCR clusters were found to tend to co-occur in the 130 or so validation repertoires.

TCRdb's table, derived via immunoSEQ multiplex PCR, lists solely in-frame clones and lacks some. The sample has 65,000 to 90,000 clones; 70% to 90% are singletons. The donors were in the approximately 120-subject validation cohort, distinct from the roughly 600-subject first cohort. This CDR3 spans 14 amino acids. V lost 1 base to trimming and J lost 4 bases, with 10 bases between them. Germline CDR1 reads MGHRA; CDR2 reads YSYEKL. About this clone: Antigen unknown.

Sequences were obtained from PBMCs. This sequence joins TRBV4-1 and TRBJ2-5; D is ambiguous. This sequence originates from a woman aged 18-30 years in good health and CMV-seropositive. The CDR3 DNA reads as TGCGCCAGCAGCCAAGCCTCAGGTTCAGAGACCCAGTACTTC. Its protein product is CASSQASGSETQYF.